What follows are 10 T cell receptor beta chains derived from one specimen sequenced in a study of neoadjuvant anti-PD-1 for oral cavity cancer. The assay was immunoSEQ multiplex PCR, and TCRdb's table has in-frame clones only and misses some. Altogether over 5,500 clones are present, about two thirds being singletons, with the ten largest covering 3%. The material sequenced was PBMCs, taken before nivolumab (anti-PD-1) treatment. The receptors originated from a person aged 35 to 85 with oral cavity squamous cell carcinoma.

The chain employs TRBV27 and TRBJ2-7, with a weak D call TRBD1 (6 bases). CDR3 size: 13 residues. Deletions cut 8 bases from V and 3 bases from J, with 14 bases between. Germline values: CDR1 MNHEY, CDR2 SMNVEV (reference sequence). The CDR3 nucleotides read TGTGCCAGCGAGGTGGACAGACACTACGAGCAGTACTTC. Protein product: CASEVDRHYEQYF.

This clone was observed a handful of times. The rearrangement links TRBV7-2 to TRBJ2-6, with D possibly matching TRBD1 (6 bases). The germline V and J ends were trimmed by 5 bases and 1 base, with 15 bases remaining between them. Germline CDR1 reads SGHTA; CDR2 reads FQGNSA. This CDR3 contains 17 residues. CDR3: CASSPRGRASGANVLTF. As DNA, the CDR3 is TGTGCCAGCAGCCCCAGGGGCAGGGCTTCTGGGGCCAACGTCCTGACTTTC.

CDR3 sequence: CSVEDPGRGRETQYF. CDR3 nucleotides: TGCAGCGTTGAAGATCCCGGCAGGGGGAGGGAGACCCAGTACTTC. The chain employs TRBV29-1 and TRBJ2-5; TRBD1 might be the D (7 bases). This CDR3 contains 15 residues. The V end was cut by 0 bases, the J end by 5 bases, with 16 bases between. In germline, CDR1 is SQVTM, CDR2 ANQGSEA.

CDR3: CASSIQGDNQPQHF. The CDR3 bases are TGTGCCAGTAGTATACAGGGGGACAATCAGCCCCAGCATTTT. V and J are TRBV19 and TRBJ1-5; the match to TRBD1 covers 7 bases. Germline values: CDR1 LNHDA, CDR2 SQIVND (reference sequence). V shed 2 bases and J 3 bases; nucleotides not matched to a gene: 1. The CDR3 extends over 14 amino acids.

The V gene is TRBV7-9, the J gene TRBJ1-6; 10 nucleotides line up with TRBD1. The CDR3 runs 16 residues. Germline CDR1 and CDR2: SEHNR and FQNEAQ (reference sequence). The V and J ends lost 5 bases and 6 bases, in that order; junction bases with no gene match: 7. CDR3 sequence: CASSLPGTGANSPLHF. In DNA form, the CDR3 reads TGTGCCAGCAGCCTTCCGGGGACAGGGGCTAATTCACCCCTCCACTTT. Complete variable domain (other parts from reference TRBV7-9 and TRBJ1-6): DTGVSQNPRHKITKRGQNVTFRCDPISEHNRLYWYRQTLGQGPEFLTYFQNEAQLEKSRLLSDRFSAERPKGSFSTLEIQRTEQGDSAMYLCASSLPGTGANSPLHFGNGTRLTVT.

CDR3 in amino acids: CASSEGNAGGEQYF. In DNA, the CDR3 is TGTGCCAGCAGTGAAGGGAACGCCGGGGGAGAGCAGTACTTC. V gene TRBV2 combines with J gene TRBJ2-7, with a weak D call TRBD2 (6 bases). The ends were cut back, 1 base at V and 7 bases at J, with 14 bases in the middle. CDR3 length: 14 amino acids. CDR1 is SNHLY, CDR2 FYNNEI, per germline.

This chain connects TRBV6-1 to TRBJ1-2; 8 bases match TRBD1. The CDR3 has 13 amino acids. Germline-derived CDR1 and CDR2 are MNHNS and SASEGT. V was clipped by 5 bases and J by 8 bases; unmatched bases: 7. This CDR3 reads CASSQTGVVGYTF. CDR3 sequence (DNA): TGTGCCAGCAGTCAGACAGGGGTTGTGGGCTACACCTTC.

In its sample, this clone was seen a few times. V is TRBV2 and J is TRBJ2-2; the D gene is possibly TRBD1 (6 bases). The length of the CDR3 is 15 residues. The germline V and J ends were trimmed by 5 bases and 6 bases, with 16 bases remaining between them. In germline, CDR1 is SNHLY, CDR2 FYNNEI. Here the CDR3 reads CASSTGYFGSGELFF. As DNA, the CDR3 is TGTGCCAGCAGTACAGGGTATTTTGGTTCCGGGGAGCTGTTTTTT. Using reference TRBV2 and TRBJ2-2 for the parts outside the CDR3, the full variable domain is EPEVTQTPSHQVTQMGQEVILRCVPISNHLYFYWYRQILGQKVEFLVSFYNNEISEKSEIFDDQFSVERPDGSNFTLKIRSTKLEDSAMYFCASSTGYFGSGELFFGEGSRLTVL.

In DNA, the CDR3 is TGTGCCAGCTCGGGTACAGGGGTGTTGGCAGATACGCAGTATTTT. Amino acid sequence: CASSGTGVLADTQYF. The chain uses TRBV6-5 and TRBJ2-3; 7 nucleotides align to TRBD1. V lost 8 bases, J lost 4 bases, and 12 bases stayed unmatched. CDR1 and CDR2 from the germline V gene are MNHEY and SVGAGI. The CDR3 loop spans 15 amino acids.

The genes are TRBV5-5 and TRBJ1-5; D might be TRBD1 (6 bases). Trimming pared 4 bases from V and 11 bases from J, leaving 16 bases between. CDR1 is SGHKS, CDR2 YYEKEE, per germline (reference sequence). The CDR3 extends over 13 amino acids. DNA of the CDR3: TGTGCCAGCAGCCCAGGGGACTCCCCTACCCAGCATTTT. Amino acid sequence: CASSPGDSPTQHF.